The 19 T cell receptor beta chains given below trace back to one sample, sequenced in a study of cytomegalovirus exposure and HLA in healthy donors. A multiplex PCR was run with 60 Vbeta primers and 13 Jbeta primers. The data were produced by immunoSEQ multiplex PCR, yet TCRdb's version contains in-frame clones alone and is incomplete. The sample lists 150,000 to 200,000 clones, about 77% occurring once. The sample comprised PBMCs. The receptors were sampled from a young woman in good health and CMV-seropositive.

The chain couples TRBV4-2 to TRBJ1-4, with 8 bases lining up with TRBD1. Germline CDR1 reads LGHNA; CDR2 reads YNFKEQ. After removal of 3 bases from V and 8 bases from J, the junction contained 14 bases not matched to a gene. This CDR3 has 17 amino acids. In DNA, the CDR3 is TGTGCCAGCAGCCAGCATGACCTGGAGGGACAGGTGGAAAAACTGTTTTTT. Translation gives CASSQHDLEGQVEKLFF.

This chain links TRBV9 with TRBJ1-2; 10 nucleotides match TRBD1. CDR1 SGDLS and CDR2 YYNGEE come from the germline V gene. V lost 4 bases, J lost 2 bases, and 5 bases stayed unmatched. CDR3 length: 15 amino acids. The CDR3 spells CASSPGDRGNYGYTF. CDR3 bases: TGTGCCAGCAGCCCCGGGGACAGGGGAAACTATGGCTACACCTTC.

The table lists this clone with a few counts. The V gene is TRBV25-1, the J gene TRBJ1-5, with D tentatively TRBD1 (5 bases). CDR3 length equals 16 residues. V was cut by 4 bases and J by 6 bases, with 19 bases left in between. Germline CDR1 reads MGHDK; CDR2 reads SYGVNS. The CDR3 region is CASSGAVGAFGQPQHF. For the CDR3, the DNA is TGTGCCAGCAGTGGCGCCGTTGGGGCGTTCGGTCAGCCCCAGCATTTT.

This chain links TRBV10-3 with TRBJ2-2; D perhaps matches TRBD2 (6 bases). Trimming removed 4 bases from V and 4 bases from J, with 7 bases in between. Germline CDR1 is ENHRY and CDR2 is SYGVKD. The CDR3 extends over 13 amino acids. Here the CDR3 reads CAISAGVTGELFF. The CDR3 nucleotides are TGTGCCATCAGTGCGGGGGTCACCGGGGAGCTGTTTTTT.

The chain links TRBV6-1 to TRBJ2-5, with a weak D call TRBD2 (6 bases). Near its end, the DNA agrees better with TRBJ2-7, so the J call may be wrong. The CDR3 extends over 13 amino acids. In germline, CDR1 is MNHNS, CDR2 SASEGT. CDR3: CASSRENSYEQYF. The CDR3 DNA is TGTGCCAGCAGTCGGGAGAATTCCTACGAGCAGTACTTC.

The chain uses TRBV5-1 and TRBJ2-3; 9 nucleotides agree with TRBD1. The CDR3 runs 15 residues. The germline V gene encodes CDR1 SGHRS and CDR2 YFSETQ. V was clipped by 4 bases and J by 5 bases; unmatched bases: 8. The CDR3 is CASSQAATGGDTQYF. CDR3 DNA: TGCGCCAGCAGCCAAGCGGCGACAGGGGGAGATACGCAGTATTTT.

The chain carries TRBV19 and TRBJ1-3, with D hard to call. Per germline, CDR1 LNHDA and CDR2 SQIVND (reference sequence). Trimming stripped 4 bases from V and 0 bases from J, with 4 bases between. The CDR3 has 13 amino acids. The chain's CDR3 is CASSTLSGNTIYF. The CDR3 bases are TGTGCCAGTAGTACCCTCTCTGGAAACACCATATATTTT. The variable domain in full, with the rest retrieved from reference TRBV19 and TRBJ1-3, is DGGITQSPKYLFRKEGQNVTLSCEQNLNHDAMYWYRQDPGQGLRLIYYSQIVNDFQKGDIAEGYSVSREKKESFPLTVTSAQKNPTAFYLCASSTLSGNTIYFGEGSWLTVV.

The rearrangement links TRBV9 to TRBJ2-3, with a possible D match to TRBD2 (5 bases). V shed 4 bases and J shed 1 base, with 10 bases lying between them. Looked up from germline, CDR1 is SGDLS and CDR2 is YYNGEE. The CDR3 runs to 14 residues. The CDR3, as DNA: TGTGCCAGCAGCTCCCGGACTGGCACAGATACGCAGTATTTT. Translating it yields CASSSRTGTDTQYF.

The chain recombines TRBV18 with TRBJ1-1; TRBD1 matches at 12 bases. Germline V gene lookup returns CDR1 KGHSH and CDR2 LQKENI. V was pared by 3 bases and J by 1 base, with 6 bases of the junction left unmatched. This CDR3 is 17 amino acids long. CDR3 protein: CASSPGTGGLGNTEAFF. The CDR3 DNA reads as TGTGCCAGCTCACCCGGGACAGGGGGCTTAGGGAACACTGAAGCTTTCTTT.

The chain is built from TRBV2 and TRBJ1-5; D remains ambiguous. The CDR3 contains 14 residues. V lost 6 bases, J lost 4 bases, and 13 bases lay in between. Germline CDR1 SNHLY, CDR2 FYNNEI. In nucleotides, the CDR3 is TGTGCCAGCAGCGCGAACGGGAGAAATCAGCCCCAGCATTTT. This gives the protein CASSANGRNQPQHF.

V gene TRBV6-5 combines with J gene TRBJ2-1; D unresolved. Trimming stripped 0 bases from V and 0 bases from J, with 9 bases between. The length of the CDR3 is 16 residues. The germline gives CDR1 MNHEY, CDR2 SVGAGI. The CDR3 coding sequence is TGTGCCAGCAGTTACTCCCCTTCCAGCTCCTACAATGAGCAGTTCTTC. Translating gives CASSYSPSSSYNEQFF.

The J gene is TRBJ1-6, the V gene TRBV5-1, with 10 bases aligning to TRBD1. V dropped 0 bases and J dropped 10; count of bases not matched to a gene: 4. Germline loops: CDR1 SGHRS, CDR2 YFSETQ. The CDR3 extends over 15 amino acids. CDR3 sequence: CASSLGDRGVSPLHF. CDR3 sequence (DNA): TGCGCCAGCAGCTTGGGGGACAGGGGCGTATCACCCCTCCACTTT.

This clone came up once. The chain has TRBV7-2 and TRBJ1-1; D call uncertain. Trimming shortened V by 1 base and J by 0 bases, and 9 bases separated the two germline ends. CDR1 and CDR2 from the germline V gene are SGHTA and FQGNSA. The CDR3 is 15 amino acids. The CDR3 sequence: CASSLVWRLNTEAFF. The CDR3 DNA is TGTGCCAGCAGCTTAGTTTGGAGGCTGAACACTGAAGCTTTCTTT. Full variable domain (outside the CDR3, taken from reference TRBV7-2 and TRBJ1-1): GAGVSQSPSNKVTEKGKDVELRCDPISGHTALYWYRQSLGQGLEFLIYFQGNSAPDKSGLPSDRFSAERTGGSVSTLTIQRTQQEDSAVYLCASSLVWRLNTEAFFGQGTRLTVV.

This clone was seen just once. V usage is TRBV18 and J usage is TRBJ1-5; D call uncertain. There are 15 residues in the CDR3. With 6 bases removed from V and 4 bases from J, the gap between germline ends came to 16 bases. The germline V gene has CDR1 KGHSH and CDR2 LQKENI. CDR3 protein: CASSAGRSKNQPQHF. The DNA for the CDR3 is TGTGCCAGCTCCGCGGGAAGGTCCAAAAATCAGCCCCAGCATTTT.

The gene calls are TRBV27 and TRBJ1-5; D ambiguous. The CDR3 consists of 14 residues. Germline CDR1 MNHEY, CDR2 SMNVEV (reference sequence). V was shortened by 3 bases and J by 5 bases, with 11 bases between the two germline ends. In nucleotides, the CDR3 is TGTGCCAGCAGTTTGATGGGCGCGTATCAGCCCCAGCATTTT. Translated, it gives CASSLMGAYQPQHF.

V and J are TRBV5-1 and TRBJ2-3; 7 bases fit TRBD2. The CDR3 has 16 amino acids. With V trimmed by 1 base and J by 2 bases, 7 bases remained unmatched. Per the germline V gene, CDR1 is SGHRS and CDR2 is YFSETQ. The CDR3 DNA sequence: TGCGCCAGCAGCTTGATTCACGCGGGAGACACAGATACGCAGTATTTT. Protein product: CASSLIHAGDTDTQYF.

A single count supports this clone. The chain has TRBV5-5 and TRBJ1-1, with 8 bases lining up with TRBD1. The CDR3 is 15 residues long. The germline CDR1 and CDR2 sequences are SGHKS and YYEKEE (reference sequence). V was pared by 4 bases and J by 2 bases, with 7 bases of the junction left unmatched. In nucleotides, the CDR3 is TGTGCCAGCAGCATATCCGGGACAGGTAACACTGAAGCTTTCTTT. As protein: CASSISGTGNTEAFF.

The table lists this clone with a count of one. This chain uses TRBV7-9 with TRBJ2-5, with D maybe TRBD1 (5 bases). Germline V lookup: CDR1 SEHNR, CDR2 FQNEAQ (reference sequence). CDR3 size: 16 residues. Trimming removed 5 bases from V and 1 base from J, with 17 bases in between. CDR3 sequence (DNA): TGTGCCAGCAGCCCCCTCCGGCAGGGTAGCCAAGAGACCCAGTACTTC. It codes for CASSPLRQGSQETQYF.

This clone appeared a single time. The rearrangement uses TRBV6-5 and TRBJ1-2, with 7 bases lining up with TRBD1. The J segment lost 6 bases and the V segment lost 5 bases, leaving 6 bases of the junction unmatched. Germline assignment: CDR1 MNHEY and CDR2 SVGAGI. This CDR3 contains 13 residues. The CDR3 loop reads CASSTNQGDGYTF. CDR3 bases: TGTGCCAGCAGTACAAACCAGGGGGATGGCTACACCTTC.